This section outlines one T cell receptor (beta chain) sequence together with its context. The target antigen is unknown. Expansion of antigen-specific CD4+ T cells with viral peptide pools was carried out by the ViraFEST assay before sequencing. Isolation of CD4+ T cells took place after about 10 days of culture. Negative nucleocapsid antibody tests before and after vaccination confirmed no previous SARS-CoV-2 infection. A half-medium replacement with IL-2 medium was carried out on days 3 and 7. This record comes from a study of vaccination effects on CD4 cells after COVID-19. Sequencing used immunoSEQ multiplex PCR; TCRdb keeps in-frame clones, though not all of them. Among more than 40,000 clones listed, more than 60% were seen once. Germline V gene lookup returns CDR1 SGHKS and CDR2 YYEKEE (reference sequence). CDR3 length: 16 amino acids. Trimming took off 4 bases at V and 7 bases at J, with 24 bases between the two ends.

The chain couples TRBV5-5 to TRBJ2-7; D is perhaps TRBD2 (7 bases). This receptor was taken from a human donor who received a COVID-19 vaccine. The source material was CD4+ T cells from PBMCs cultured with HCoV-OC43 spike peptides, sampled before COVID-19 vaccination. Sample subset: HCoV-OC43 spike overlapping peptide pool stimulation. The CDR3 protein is CASSPREDSVPREQYF. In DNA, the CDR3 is TGTGCCAGCAGCCCCCGGGAGGACAGCGTACCCAGGGAGCAGTACTTC.